This T cell receptor beta chain was retrieved from a study of CD8 T cells in ankylosing spondylitis. Whole-study results and caveats: Seemingly characteristic of ankylosing spondylitis blood was a TCR beta motif consisting of 7 or 8 highly homologous variants.

Trimming shortened V by 6 bases and J by 2 bases, and 8 bases separated the two germline ends. Germline V gives CDR1 SQVTM, CDR2 ANQGSEA. The CDR3 length is 12 residues. This clonotype was seen only a few times. The antigen is unknown. Via MiXCR, TCRdb re-called the 5' RACE reads, giving one row per CDR3 protein. The sample records 450,000 or so distinct CDR3 sequences, 26% being singletons. Input material: blood, either unsorted or a sorted T cell fraction (not recorded which). The sequence was obtained from a male donor with ankylosing spondylitis. The V call is TRBV29-1, the J call TRBJ2-1; D gene uncertain. DNA for the CDR3: TGCAGCGTCTTGCCCGCCTACAATGAGCAGTTCTTC. Translating it yields CSVLPAYNEQFF.